These 11 T cell receptor beta chains came from one sample sequenced in a study of OX40 agonist ivuxolimab in advanced cancers. Using immunoSEQ multiplex PCR, the repertoire was profiled, and TCRdb retains in-frame clones only, with some absent. The data hold about 71,000 clones, with more than 75% observed a single time. The source material was CD4+ or CD8+ T cells sorted from blood, sampled in a trial of the OX40 agonist ivuxolimab. The receptor source for this set is an adult with an advanced solid tumor such as melanoma, head and neck, liver or kidney cancer.

This clone turned up a few times. The rearrangement joins TRBV2 to TRBJ1-4, with 7 positions matching TRBD1. V shed 6 bases, J shed 4 bases, and the junction held 5 bases outside the gene matches. Per the germline V gene, CDR1 is SNHLY and CDR2 is FYNNEI. This CDR3 spans 14 amino acids. The DNA of the CDR3 is TGTGCCAGCAGAGACAGGGTATATAATGAAAAACTGTTTTTT. Encoded protein: CASRDRVYNEKLFF.

The chain couples TRBV5-4 to TRBJ2-3, with D maybe TRBD1 (5 bases). CDR1 is SGHNT, CDR2 YYREEE, per germline (reference sequence). V lost 0 bases to trimming and J lost 1 base, with 9 bases between them. The length of the CDR3 is 15 residues. DNA of the CDR3: TGTGCCAGCAGCTTGGATTCAGGGCGCACAGATACGCAGTATTTT. This translates into CASSLDSGRTDTQYF.

The V call is TRBV2, the J call TRBJ2-5; 10 bases line up with TRBD2. Looked up from germline, CDR1 is SNHLY and CDR2 is FYNNEI. The CDR3 runs 15 residues. The J segment lost 5 bases and the V segment lost 0 bases, leaving 3 bases of the junction unmatched. CDR3 in amino acids: CASSEARSGRETQYF. As DNA, the CDR3 is TGTGCCAGCAGTGAAGCGCGTAGCGGGAGGGAGACCCAGTACTTC.

This sequence joins TRBV27 and TRBJ1-1; unclear D gene. V lost 4 bases, J lost 3 bases, and 15 bases lay in between. The CDR3 runs to 15 residues. Looked up from germline, CDR1 is MNHEY and CDR2 is SMNVEV (reference sequence). The CDR3 bases are TGTGCCAGCAGTTCACTCAGGAGGACCCACACTGAAGCTTTCTTT. Protein: CASSSLRRTHTEAFF.

Regarding this clone: Germline is not matched at one junction end, which may reflect a read error. The chain links TRBV2 to TRBJ2-7, with a possible D match to TRBD2 (6 bases). CDR3 length: 11 residues. Per the germline V gene, CDR1 is SNHLY and CDR2 is FYNNEI. CDR3 protein: CASRATSNWIF. The CDR3, as DNA: TGTGCCAGCAGGGCCACTAGCAATTGGATCTTC.

This chain joins TRBV10-3 and TRBJ1-2; D is unresolved. Germline V gene sequence: CDR1 ENHRY, CDR2 SYGVKD. V was shortened by 0 bases and J by 8 bases, with 10 bases between the two germline ends. The CDR3 loop spans 13 amino acids. CDR3 protein: CAISESEVSGYTF. The DNA for the CDR3 is TGTGCCATCAGTGAGTCCGAAGTATCGGGCTACACCTTC.

J is TRBJ1-1 and V is TRBV6-6; 7 bases fit TRBD1. Germline CDR1 MNHNY, CDR2 SVGAGI (reference sequence). There are 16 residues in the CDR3. Unmatched junction bases numbered 9, after V lost 5 bases and J lost 0 bases. CDR3 sequence (DNA): TGTGCCAGCAGTCCTCGGACAGGAATCATGAACACTGAAGCTTTCTTT. Encoded protein: CASSPRTGIMNTEAFF.

The chain carries TRBV27 and TRBJ2-5, with 9 bases lining up with TRBD1. The V segment lost 8 bases and the J segment 5 bases; nucleotides outside the gene matches: 9. There are 14 residues in the CDR3. Germline CDR1 and CDR2: MNHEY and SMNVEV (reference sequence). The DNA of the CDR3 is TGTGCCAGCGGCTCGACAGGGGGGTGGGAGACCCAGTACTTC. Amino acid sequence: CASGSTGGWETQYF.

Turning to this clone: The identical CDR3 is also encoded by other nucleotide sequences in the sample. This chain joins TRBV7-3 and TRBJ2-5; no reliable D call. Germline assignment: CDR1 SGHTA and CDR2 FQGTGA. V gave up 0 bases and J gave up 2 bases, with 4 bases separating them. This CDR3 contains 13 residues. CDR3 residues: CASSLTLQETQYF. The CDR3 DNA sequence: TGTGCCAGCAGCTTAACCTTACAAGAGACCCAGTACTTC.

The chain carries TRBV19 and TRBJ2-3, with TRBD2 identical over 16 bases. V gave up 9 bases and J gave up 1 base; unmatched junction bases: 13. From germline, CDR1 is LNHDA and CDR2 SQIVND (reference sequence). The CDR3 consists of 19 residues. The CDR3 protein is CASNTPGLAGGLGTDTQYF. CDR3 DNA: TGTGCCAGCAACACTCCGGGACTAGCGGGAGGGCTGGGCACAGATACGCAGTATTTT.

This clone is deemed medium-sized. The chain joins TRBV9 to TRBJ1-3; 8 bases line up with TRBD1. CDR1 SGDLS and CDR2 YYNGEE come from the germline V gene. The CDR3 contains 14 residues. The V segment lost 2 bases and the J segment 4 bases; nucleotides outside the gene matches: 2. The CDR3, as DNA: TGTGCCAGCAGCGTTAGACAGGGGGGAAACACCATATATTTT. Its protein product is CASSVRQGGNTIYF.